This T cell receptor beta chain appears in the sequencing data of a study of blood T cell repertoires in COVID-19. Looking at the study overall: Italy, Spain and the United States were the sources of the convalescent and acute COVID-19 samples. PBMCs, B-cell-depleted T cells, or T cells were the source of the cDNA or gDNA that made up the material.

The germline CDR1 and CDR2 sequences are SQVTM and ANQGSEA. The CDR3 extends over 12 amino acids. V lost 0 bases and J lost 5, with 6 bases in between. Per the study methods: Using reference gene primer amplification, nucleated cell counts were estimated. TCRdb keeps only in-frame clones here, not all; method: immunoSEQ multiplex PCR. V and J calls and clone size follow that table, whereas D and trimming were derived from the DNA. The table shows 99,000 or so clones, with 81% occurring only once. This receptor was identified in a woman in her 70s with acute or convalescent COVID-19. Material: peripheral blood. The V call is TRBV29-1, the J call TRBJ2-3; possibly TRBD1 for D (5 bases). CDR3 in DNA: TGCAGCGTTGAAGAGGGGCAAGATACGCAGTATTTT. Its translation: CSVEEGQDTQYF.